These T cell receptor beta chains were read from a single sample in a study of T cell changes during pregnancy in multiple sclerosis. Data came from immunoSEQ multiplex PCR; TCRdb stores just in-frame clones and leaves some out. The sample consists of nearly 25,000 clones, 88% of them appearing once. Material: CD4+ T cells from peripheral blood mononuclear cells, obtained in the first trimester of pregnancy. All receptors derive from a female donor in good health, enrolled as a control in a pregnancy study. CDR3s include the opening cysteine and the closing phenylalanine or tryptophan. A D gene is named only where the DNA matches it firmly. The listing skips clone size in some rows; elsewhere it reads once, few, many or a size class.

j_call: TRBJ1-2
d_call: .
v_call: TRBV5-1
clone_size: .
cdr3_aa: CASGPSSGGRYYGYTF
cdr3_nt: TGCGCCAGCGGCCCTTCTTCGGGGGGCAGATACTATGGCTACACCTTC

j_call: TRBJ1-4
d_call: TRBD1
v_call: TRBV5-1
clone_size: .
cdr3_aa: CASSPRQGRREKLFF
cdr3_nt: TGCGCCAGCAGCCCCAGACAGGGGCGAAGGGAAAAACTGTTTTTT

j_call: TRBJ2-7
d_call: .
v_call: TRBV7-6
clone_size: .
cdr3_aa: CASSPTAAAGYEQYF
cdr3_nt: TGTGCCAGCAGCCCGACGGCCGCTGCGGGCTACGAGCAGTACTTC

j_call: TRBJ1-4
d_call: .
v_call: TRBV5-1
clone_size: .
cdr3_aa: CASSLSAPRQRTNEKLFF
cdr3_nt: TGCGCCAGCAGCTTGTCGGCGCCGCGGCAGCGAACTAATGAAAAACTGTTTTTT

j_call: TRBJ1-4
d_call: .
v_call: TRBV2
clone_size: .
cdr3_aa: CASSEFGRGAATNEKLFF
cdr3_nt: TGTGCCAGCAGTGAATTTGGGCGGGGGGCGGCAACTAATGAAAAACTGTTTTTT

j_call: TRBJ2-3
d_call: TRBD2
v_call: TRBV5-1
clone_size: .
cdr3_aa: CASSSGLAIDTQYF
cdr3_nt: TGCGCCAGCAGCTCGGGACTAGCTATAGATACGCAGTATTTT

j_call: TRBJ2-2
d_call: TRBD1
v_call: TRBV18
clone_size: .
cdr3_aa: CASSPIQGAETGELFF
cdr3_nt: TGTGCCAGCTCACCAATACAGGGGGCGGAGACCGGGGAGCTGTTTTTT

j_call: TRBJ2-2
d_call: .
v_call: TRBV6-1
clone_size: .
cdr3_aa: CASSERQGRTGELFF
cdr3_nt: TGTGCCAGCAGTGAACGGCAGGGGCGGACCGGGGAGCTGTTTTTT

j_call: TRBJ2-3
d_call: .
v_call: TRBV2
clone_size: .
cdr3_aa: CASSDPLLDSSQYF
cdr3_nt: TGTGCCAGCAGTGACCCGCTACTAGATTCGTCGCAGTATTTT

j_call: TRBJ2-5
d_call: .
v_call: TRBV20-1
clone_size: .
cdr3_aa: CSVRERETQYF
cdr3_nt: TGCAGTGTTCGGGAGAGGGAGACCCAGTACTTC

j_call: TRBJ2-7
d_call: .
v_call: TRBV18
clone_size: .
cdr3_aa: CASSPFRAGGSYEQYF
cdr3_nt: TGTGCCAGCTCACCATTCCGGGCAGGGGGGAGCTACGAGCAGTACTTC

j_call: TRBJ1-1
d_call: .
v_call: TRBV20-1
clone_size: .
cdr3_aa: CSARSNEAFF
cdr3_nt: TGCAGTGCTAGGTCCAATGAAGCTTTCTTT

j_call: TRBJ2-1
d_call: TRBD2
v_call: TRBV9
clone_size: .
cdr3_aa: CASSADSGRSYNEQFF
cdr3_nt: TGTGCCAGCAGCGCTGATAGCGGGAGATCTTACAATGAGCAGTTCTTC

j_call: TRBJ2-7
d_call: TRBD1
v_call: TRBV4-2
clone_size: .
cdr3_aa: CASSQDLGRTGSEQYF
cdr3_nt: TGTGCCAGCAGCCAAGATCTTGGCCGGACAGGGTCCGAGCAGTACTTC

j_call: TRBJ2-5
d_call: .
v_call: TRBV5-4
clone_size: once
cdr3_aa: CASSPKLYRAKETQYF
cdr3_nt: TGTGCCAGCAGCCCAAAATTGTACAGGGCGAAGGAGACCCAGTACTTC

j_call: TRBJ1-2
d_call: .
v_call: TRBV7-8
clone_size: .
cdr3_aa: CASSQTGTVQGYTF
cdr3_nt: TGTGCCAGCAGCCAAACGGGAACGGTGCAAGGCTACACCTTC

j_call: TRBJ2-1
d_call: TRBD1
v_call: TRBV6-6
clone_size: once
cdr3_aa: CASTPTGSNEQFF
cdr3_nt: TGTGCCAGCACCCCGACAGGGAGCAATGAGCAGTTCTTC

j_call: TRBJ2-1
d_call: TRBD2
v_call: TRBV7-2
clone_size: .
cdr3_aa: CASSLSRTSGGARDEQFF
cdr3_nt: TGTGCCAGCAGCTTGAGCCGGACTAGCGGGGGGGCGAGGGATGAGCAGTTCTTC

j_call: TRBJ2-7
d_call: .
v_call: TRBV4-2
clone_size: .
cdr3_aa: CASSQSGSGSTYEQYF
cdr3_nt: TGTGCCAGCAGCCAAAGCGGTAGCGGATCCACCTACGAGCAGTACTTC

j_call: TRBJ1-6
d_call: .
v_call: TRBV6-6
clone_size: .
cdr3_aa: CASRRGDSPLHF
cdr3_nt: TGTGCCAGCCGTCGGGGGGATTCACCCCTCCACTTT

j_call: TRBJ2-7
d_call: .
v_call: TRBV28
clone_size: .
cdr3_aa: CASSFPGGQGKIF
cdr3_nt: TGTGCCAGCAGTTTCCCCGGGGGGCAGGGAAAAATATTC

j_call: TRBJ2-7
d_call: TRBD1
v_call: TRBV19
clone_size: few
cdr3_aa: CASSSSQGAWEQYF
cdr3_nt: TGTGCCAGTAGTTCTTCCCAGGGGGCATGGGAGCAGTACTTC

j_call: TRBJ2-5
d_call: TRBD2
v_call: TRBV28
clone_size: .
cdr3_aa: CASSLLSIAGGETQYF
cdr3_nt: TGTGCCAGCAGTTTACTGTCGATAGCGGGAGGAGAGACCCAGTACTTC

j_call: TRBJ2-2
d_call: TRBD2
v_call: TRBV19
clone_size: .
cdr3_aa: CASSIKGSGDPGELFF
cdr3_nt: TGTGCCAGTAGTATTAAGGGTAGCGGGGACCCCGGGGAGCTGTTTTTT

j_call: TRBJ2-5
d_call: TRBD1
v_call: TRBV30
clone_size: .
cdr3_aa: CAWRQQGPQETQYF
cdr3_nt: TGTGCCTGGAGACAACAGGGGCCTCAAGAGACCCAGTACTTC

j_call: TRBJ1-2
d_call: .
v_call: TRBV6-5
clone_size: .
cdr3_aa: CASSYKIGQHYGYTF
cdr3_nt: TGTGCCAGCAGCTATAAAATTGGACAGCACTATGGCTACACCTTC

j_call: TRBJ2-3
d_call: TRBD2
v_call: TRBV25-1
clone_size: .
cdr3_aa: CASSELDSGRAQYF
cdr3_nt: TGTGCCAGCAGTGAATTGGATAGCGGGCGGGCGCAGTATTTT

j_call: TRBJ2-1
d_call: TRBD2
v_call: TRBV18
clone_size: .
cdr3_aa: CASSPGAGSDSGRTGNSYNEQFF
cdr3_nt: TGTGCCAGCTCACCAGGGGCGGGGTCGGATAGCGGGAGGACGGGAAACTCCTACAATGAGCAGTTCTTC

j_call: TRBJ1-1
d_call: .
v_call: TRBV4-2
clone_size: .
cdr3_aa: CASSQVTGRMNTEAFF
cdr3_nt: TGTGCCAGCAGCCAAGTAACAGGGCGCATGAACACTGAAGCTTTCTTT

j_call: TRBJ1-4
d_call: TRBD1
v_call: TRBV5-1
clone_size: .
cdr3_aa: CASSLQGAQKNEKLFF
cdr3_nt: TGCGCCAGCAGCTTACAGGGGGCTCAAAAAAATGAAAAACTGTTTTTT

j_call: TRBJ1-2
d_call: .
v_call: TRBV19
clone_size: .
cdr3_aa: CASGGYTYGYTF
cdr3_nt: TGTGCCAGCGGCGGGTACACCTATGGCTACACCTTC

j_call: TRBJ2-1
d_call: TRBD2
v_call: TRBV28
clone_size: .
cdr3_aa: CASSPGTSAGYEQFF
cdr3_nt: TGTGCCAGCAGTCCCGGGACTAGCGCGGGCTATGAGCAGTTCTTC

j_call: TRBJ2-7
d_call: TRBD1
v_call: TRBV5-4
clone_size: .
cdr3_aa: CASSGQGYEQYF
cdr3_nt: TGTGCCAGCAGCGGACAGGGGTACGAGCAGTACTTC

j_call: TRBJ2-2
d_call: TRBD1
v_call: TRBV7-9
clone_size: .
cdr3_aa: CASSSRDRGDTGELFF
cdr3_nt: TGTGCCAGCAGTTCGCGAGACAGGGGGGACACCGGGGAGCTGTTTTTT

j_call: TRBJ1-6
d_call: .
v_call: TRBV5-6
clone_size: .
cdr3_aa: CASSSETDDSPLHF
cdr3_nt: TGTGCCAGCAGCTCCGAGACAGACGATTCACCCCTCCACTTT

j_call: TRBJ1-2
d_call: TRBD1
v_call: TRBV6-1
clone_size: .
cdr3_aa: CASSRHGQGNYGYTF
cdr3_nt: TGTGCCAGCAGTCGCCATGGACAGGGGAACTATGGCTACACCTTC

j_call: TRBJ2-2
d_call: TRBD2
v_call: TRBV6-1
clone_size: .
cdr3_aa: CAGQRELNTGELFF
cdr3_nt: TGTGCCGGCCAGCGGGAGTTGAACACCGGGGAGCTGTTTTTT

j_call: TRBJ1-6
d_call: .
v_call: TRBV27
clone_size: .
cdr3_aa: CASSLSEQSQSLHF
cdr3_nt: TGTGCCAGCAGTTTATCGGAACAGAGTCAATCCCTCCACTTT

j_call: TRBJ2-2
d_call: TRBD1
v_call: TRBV19
clone_size: .
cdr3_aa: CASSTRTGGTTGELFF
cdr3_nt: TGTGCCAGTAGTACCCGGACAGGGGGGACCACCGGGGAGCTGTTTTTT

j_call: TRBJ2-1
d_call: TRBD2
v_call: TRBV5-1
clone_size: .
cdr3_aa: CASSPREGVFHEQFF
cdr3_nt: TGCGCCAGCAGCCCCCGGGAGGGAGTATTCCATGAGCAGTTCTTC

j_call: TRBJ1-2
d_call: .
v_call: TRBV30
clone_size: .
cdr3_aa: CAWIGTGGLYGYTF
cdr3_nt: TGTGCCTGGATTGGGACCGGTGGACTATATGGCTACACCTTC

j_call: TRBJ2-5
d_call: TRBD2
v_call: TRBV10-3
clone_size: .
cdr3_aa: CAISERLAGEETQYF
cdr3_nt: TGTGCCATCAGTGAAAGGCTAGCGGGGGAGGAGACCCAGTACTTC

j_call: TRBJ1-3
d_call: .
v_call: TRBV28
clone_size: .
cdr3_aa: CASSLGDNSWNTIYF
cdr3_nt: TGTGCCAGCAGTTTAGGGGACAATTCTTGGAACACCATATATTTT

j_call: TRBJ2-1
d_call: TRBD1
v_call: TRBV7-3
clone_size: .
cdr3_aa: CASSFGGQGAVGEQFF
cdr3_nt: TGTGCCAGCAGCTTCGGGGGACAGGGGGCGGTTGGTGAGCAGTTCTTC

j_call: TRBJ2-1
d_call: TRBD1
v_call: TRBV25-1
clone_size: .
cdr3_aa: CASTSGTGVYNEQFF
cdr3_nt: TGTGCCAGCACTTCCGGGACAGGGGTCTACAATGAGCAGTTCTTC

j_call: TRBJ2-3
d_call: TRBD2
v_call: TRBV27
clone_size: .
cdr3_aa: CASSQLAGEGNTQYF
cdr3_nt: TGTGCCAGCAGTCAACTAGCGGGAGAGGGGAATACGCAGTATTTT

j_call: TRBJ2-2
d_call: TRBD1
v_call: TRBV30
clone_size: few
cdr3_aa: CAWRTQGARGGELFF
cdr3_nt: TGTGCCTGGAGGACACAGGGGGCGCGGGGCGGGGAGCTGTTTTTT

j_call: TRBJ2-3
d_call: .
v_call: TRBV6-5
clone_size: .
cdr3_aa: CASRYGGSGGTDTQYF
cdr3_nt: TGTGCCAGCAGGTACGGCGGGTCTGGTGGCACAGATACGCAGTATTTT

j_call: TRBJ1-6
d_call: .
v_call: TRBV14
clone_size: .
cdr3_aa: CASSQALLPNSPLHF
cdr3_nt: TGTGCCAGCAGCCAAGCTCTATTACCTAATTCACCCCTCCACTTT

j_call: TRBJ1-3
d_call: .
v_call: TRBV11-2
clone_size: .
cdr3_aa: CASSLARAGNTIYF
cdr3_nt: TGTGCCAGCAGCTTGGCGAGGGCCGGAAACACCATATATTTT

j_call: TRBJ2-1
d_call: TRBD2
v_call: TRBV19
clone_size: few
cdr3_aa: CASTQGVAGANEQFF
cdr3_nt: TGTGCCAGTACCCAGGGGGTAGCGGGAGCCAATGAGCAGTTCTTC

j_call: TRBJ2-1
d_call: TRBD2
v_call: TRBV9
clone_size: .
cdr3_aa: CASSALTSGGNEQFF
cdr3_nt: TGTGCCAGCAGCGCCCTGACTAGCGGGGGGAATGAGCAGTTCTTC

j_call: TRBJ2-2
d_call: .
v_call: TRBV2
clone_size: few
cdr3_aa: CASRKGGANTGELFF
cdr3_nt: TGTGCCAGCAGAAAGGGGGGGGCGAACACCGGGGAGCTGTTTTTT

j_call: TRBJ1-2
d_call: .
v_call: TRBV5-8
clone_size: .
cdr3_aa: CASALRRGYTF
cdr3_nt: TGTGCCAGCGCCCTACGCCGAGGCTACACCTTC